The rows below give T cell receptor beta chains drawn from one sample of a study of CD8 T cells in Susac syndrome. One entry per CDR3 protein results from TCRdb running MiXCR on the immunoSEQ multiplex PCR reads. Of some 80,000 distinct CDR3 sequences in the sample, around 94% were seen once. The sequenced sample was CD8+ T cells from PBMCs. Receptors originate from a human donor in good health. Both conserved end residues are part of each CDR3. The D gene is left open where the match is weak. Clone size is given for some rows only: seen once, a few or many times, or a class if the clone is expanded.

D | J | V | size | CDR3 | DNA
. | TRBJ2-2 | TRBV20-1 | . | CSARDLVQGDTGELFF | TGCAGTGCTAGAGACCTGGTACAGGGCGACACCGGGGAGCTGTTTTTT
. | TRBJ1-2 | TRBV24-1 | . | CATSDSREDYGYTF | TGTGCCACCAGTGACTCCAGGGAGGACTATGGCTACACCTTC
TRBD1 | TRBJ2-7 | TRBV5-6 | few | CASSGDSSYEQYF | TGTGCCAGCAGCGGGGACAGTTCCTACGAGCAGTACTTC
. | TRBJ2-1 | TRBV5-1 | . | CASSSSRDEQFF | TGCGCCAGCAGCTCGTCGAGGGATGAGCAGTTCTTC
. | TRBJ2-1 | TRBV7-9 | . | CASSLVRAPEQFF | TGTGCCAGCAGCTTAGTCAGGGCGCCTGAGCAGTTCTTC
. | TRBJ2-1 | TRBV18 | . | CASKTSTPGRGFYNEQFF | TGTGCCAGCAAAACCAGTACGCCGGGACGTGGATTTTACAATGAGCAGTTCTTC
TRBD1 | TRBJ1-2 | TRBV4-1 | . | CASSQVGTGPYGYTF | TGCGCCAGCAGCCAAGTAGGGACAGGGCCCTATGGCTACACCTTC
TRBD2 | TRBJ2-2 | TRBV9 | . | CASSVTLAGDPGELFF | TGTGCCAGCAGCGTAACGCTAGCGGGAGATCCCGGGGAGCTGTTTTTT
. | TRBJ1-5 | TRBV4-3 | . | CASSLSHRWGQPQHF | TGCGCCAGCAGCCTATCACACAGGTGGGGCCAGCCCCAGCATTTT
. | TRBJ2-5 | TRBV9 | . | CASSPAWRETQYF | TGTGCCAGCAGCCCCGCCTGGAGAGAGACCCAGTACTTC
. | TRBJ2-1 | TRBV10-2 | . | CASMGRSSYNEQFF | TGCGCCAGCATGGGACGTAGCTCCTACAATGAGCAGTTCTTC
. | TRBJ1-2 | TRBV7-9 | . | CASSPGPRGHYGYTF | TGTGCCAGCAGCCCAGGACCTCGCGGGCACTATGGCTACACCTTC
. | TRBJ2-3 | TRBV19 | . | CASSPSLSSTDTQYF | TGTGCCAGTAGTCCCAGTTTATCTAGCACAGATACGCAGTATTTT
. | TRBJ2-7 | TRBV29-1 | . | CSAVLGLAYEQYF | TGCAGCGCCGTCTTGGGACTGGCCTACGAGCAGTACTTC
. | TRBJ2-2 | TRBV7-9 | . | CASSSPSGTETGELFF | TGTGCCAGCAGCTCCCCATCCGGGACCGAGACCGGGGAGCTGTTTTTT
. | TRBJ2-2 | TRBV12-3/TRBV12-4 | . | CAQGGTGELFF | TGTGCCCAAGGAGGGACCGGGGAGCTGTTTTTT
. | TRBJ2-6 | TRBV3-1 | few | CASSLEGVSGANVLTF | TGTGCCAGCTCCCTAGAGGGGGTTTCCGGGGCCAACGTCCTGACTTTC
TRBD1 | TRBJ1-5 | TRBV2 | . | CATSQSGQVNQPQHF | TGTGCCACCTCTCAATCGGGACAGGTGAATCAGCCCCAGCATTTT
. | TRBJ2-2 | TRBV4-1 | . | CASSQTLRTAGELFF | TGCGCCAGCAGCCAGACCTTAAGGACAGCCGGGGAGCTGTTTTTT
. | TRBJ1-1 | TRBV6-5 | . | CASSYFGTAGEPSEAFF | TGTGCCAGCAGTTACTTCGGAACCGCCGGGGAACCAAGCGAAGCTTTCTTT
. | TRBJ1-2 | TRBV20-1 | once | CSARRPTPVQYPNYGYTF | TGCAGTGCTAGACGGCCAACTCCCGTGCAGTACCCTAACTATGGCTACACCTTC
. | TRBJ2-4 | TRBV27 | . | CASSSELSIQYF | TGTGCCAGCAGTTCGGAGTTGAGCATTCAGTACTTC
. | TRBJ2-5 | TRBV12-3/TRBV12-4 | . | CASSFMGWAETQYF | TGTGCCAGCAGTTTTATGGGATGGGCAGAGACCCAGTACTTC
. | TRBJ1-4 | TRBV27 | . | CASSPYSVMGEKLFF | TGTGCCAGCAGTCCCTACAGCGTCATGGGGGAAAAACTGTTTTTT
. | TRBJ1-5 | TRBV19 | . | CASSMMVGTGQPQHF | TGTGCCAGTAGTATGATGGTAGGCACCGGCCAGCCCCAGCATTTT
. | TRBJ1-2 | TRBV4-3 | . | CASSQDRQTDYGYTF | TGCGCCAGCAGCCAAGATAGGCAAACAGACTATGGCTACACCTTC
. | TRBJ1-6 | TRBV7-9 | . | CASSFPGGRASPLHF | TGTGCCAGCAGCTTCCCGGGGGGTAGGGCGTCACCCCTCCACTTT
. | TRBJ2-3 | TRBV9 | . | CASSSHVLRRTDTQYF | TGTGCCAGCAGCTCCCACGTCCTCCGGAGGACAGATACGCAGTATTTT
. | TRBJ2-3 | TRBV9 | . | CASRGGFTDTQYF | TGTGCCAGCAGGGGAGGTTTTACAGATACGCAGTATTTT
. | TRBJ1-1 | TRBV30 | . | CAWSQGTPEAFF | TGTGCCTGGAGTCAGGGGACCCCTGAAGCTTTCTTT
. | TRBJ1-1 | TRBV7-2 | few | CASSHGGEAFF | TGTGCCAGCAGCCACGGGGGTGAAGCTTTCTTT
. | TRBJ2-3 | TRBV27 | . | CASSLMAGRTDTQYF | TGTGCCAGCAGTTTAATGGCAGGGCGCACAGATACGCAGTATTTT
TRBD1 | TRBJ1-5 | TRBV6-5 | . | CASSYSGTGNQPQHF | TGTGCCAGCAGTTACTCTGGGACAGGAAATCAGCCCCAGCATTTT
TRBD2 | TRBJ2-1 | TRBV5-1 | . | CASSPPGTSGRIDNEQFF | TGCGCCAGCAGCCCGCCCGGGACTAGCGGGAGGATCGACAATGAGCAGTTCTTC
TRBD2 | TRBJ2-1 | TRBV6-5 | . | CASSYGTSNEQFF | TGTGCCAGCAGTTACGGGACTAGCAATGAGCAGTTCTTC
. | TRBJ2-7 | TRBV5-6 | . | CASSLVRGYEQYF | TGTGCCAGCAGCTTGGTTCGGGGCTACGAGCAGTACTTC
. | TRBJ1-2 | TRBV27 | few | CASSLRGAYGYTF | TGTGCCAGCAGTTTAAGGGGCGCTTATGGCTACACCTTC
. | TRBJ2-1 | TRBV5-6 | . | CASSFPQRAYNEQFF | TGTGCCAGCAGCTTCCCTCAGCGGGCCTACAATGAGCAGTTCTTC